The clone carrying this T cell receptor beta chain was observed a handful of times. This entry is derived from a study of T-cell memory formation after mild COVID-19. One entry per CDR3 protein, called by TCRdb with MiXCR from the 5' RACE reads. The sample records about 84,000 distinct CDR3 sequences, approximately 15% being singletons. Specimen: PBMCs or a T cell subset sorted from them (not recorded which). The sequence was obtained from an adult woman who had mild COVID-19 (a few samples of this study predate the infection). Cell type and time point are not known.

The CDR3 region is CASSPHGDGNQPQHF. Written as DNA, the CDR3 is TGTGCCAGCAGCCCACATGGGGACGGAAATCAGCCCCAGCATTTT. The chain is built from TRBV9 and TRBJ1-5; weak D call: TRBD1 (5 bases). This CDR3 contains 15 residues. Trimming took off 4 bases at V and 4 bases at J, with 15 bases between the two ends. Germline lookup yields CDR1 SGDLS and CDR2 YYNGEE.